Following are 16 T cell receptor beta chains from one sample sequenced in a study of shared clonotypes between healthy human individuals. Assay: immunoSEQ multiplex PCR; the TCRdb copy retains only in-frame clones and omits some. The sample holds about 980,000 clones, more than 75% seen once. The material sequenced was memory CD4+ T cells sorted from blood. Subset meaning: CD45RA-negative fraction. The receptor source for this set is a man between 18 and 29 years old in good health.

In regard to this clone: This sample includes further DNA sequences coding for the same CDR3. This sequence joins TRBV18 and TRBJ1-1, with D uncertain. Trimming left V 3 bases short and J 1 base short, with 12 bases between. The germline CDR1 and CDR2 sequences are KGHSH and LQKENI. The CDR3 contains 15 residues. CDR3 sequence (DNA): TGTGCCAGCTCACCCCCGGGAGGCCAGAACACTGAAGCTTTCTTT. It translates to CASSPPGGQNTEAFF.

The chain couples TRBV30 to TRBJ2-3, with a weak D call TRBD1 (5 bases). The CDR3 spans 18 residues. With 0 bases removed from V and 6 bases from J, the gap between germline ends came to 25 bases. Germline assignment: CDR1 GTSNPN and CDR2 SVGIG (reference sequence). The DNA of the CDR3 is TGTGCCTGGAGTGTACGCCTCTCGGGTCAGGGATTATCGGATACGCAGTATTTT. Encoded protein: CAWSVRLSGQGLSDTQYF.

V and J are TRBV19 and TRBJ2-6; D is unresolved. The V gene lost 7 bases and the J gene lost 2 bases, with 12 bases spanning the gap. Germline V gene data show CDR1 as LNHDA and CDR2 as SQIVND (reference sequence). This CDR3 is built from 15 residues. The CDR3 is CASTSSQTGANVLTF. In DNA, the CDR3 is TGTGCCAGTACCTCCAGTCAGACTGGGGCCAACGTCCTGACTTTC.

This chain connects TRBV2 to TRBJ1-5; D is possibly TRBD1 (5 bases). The CDR3 has 13 amino acids. Trimming stripped 7 bases from V and 7 bases from J, with 14 bases between. Germline values: CDR1 SNHLY, CDR2 FYNNEI. CDR3 DNA: TGTGCCAGCACTCCGGGACGTGGACAGCCCCAGCATTTT. Its translation is CASTPGRGQPQHF.

This chain uses TRBV7-2 with TRBJ2-1; 9 nucleotides agree with TRBD1. The V gene's germline CDR1 is SGHTA and CDR2 FQGNSA. Trimming at V came to 5 bases and at J to 4 bases, leaving 6 bases not matched to a gene. The CDR3 loop spans 15 amino acids. CDR3 in amino acids: CASSRDRVVYNEQFF. For the CDR3, the DNA is TGTGCCAGCAGCCGGGACAGGGTGGTTTACAATGAGCAGTTCTTC.

The chain is built from TRBV6-5 and TRBJ2-5, with no clear D. The germline V and J ends were trimmed by 6 bases and 4 bases, with 9 bases remaining between them. This CDR3 is built from 12 residues. Germline V gene lookup returns CDR1 MNHEY and CDR2 SVGAGI. This CDR3 is CASSSLGETQYF. CDR3 nucleotide sequence: TGTGCCAGCAGCTCCCTAGGAGAGACCCAGTACTTC.

The chain couples TRBV2 to TRBJ2-5; 7 bases fit TRBD2. The germline gives CDR1 SNHLY, CDR2 FYNNEI. The CDR3 has 13 residues. Trimming at V came to 7 bases and at J to 6 bases, leaving 8 bases not matched to a gene. The CDR3 DNA sequence: TGTGCCAGCATGGCGGGGGAAAGGAAGACCCAGTACTTC. It yields the protein CASMAGERKTQYF.

This chain uses TRBV2 with TRBJ2-4, with 9 bases fitting TRBD1. CDR3 length: 16 amino acids. CDR1 and CDR2 from the germline V gene are SNHLY and FYNNEI. The V gene end was trimmed by 6 bases and the J gene end by 1 base; junction bases not matched to a gene: 7. CDR3 sequence: CASRSGTGLAKNIQYF. For the CDR3, the DNA is TGTGCCAGCAGGTCCGGGACAGGGTTGGCCAAAAACATTCAGTACTTC.

This clone was seen more than once but under ten times. The same CDR3 also results from other DNA sequences found in this sample. This chain connects TRBV20-1 to TRBJ2-1; D not certain. V lost 1 base and J lost 5, with 3 bases in between. From germline, CDR1 is DFQATT and CDR2 SNEGSKA (reference sequence). CDR3 length equals 11 residues. This CDR3 reads CSARGNNEQFF. In nucleotides, the CDR3 is TGCAGTGCTAGAGGTAACAATGAGCAGTTCTTC.

The CDR3 region has the DNA TGTGCCAGCAGCGCGGGTGGACTAGCTACCACCGGGGAGCTGTTTTTT. It specifies CASSAGGLATTGELFF. The chain links TRBV5-4 to TRBJ2-2; 8 bases are shared with TRBD2. Germline V CDR1 and CDR2: SGHNT, YYREEE (reference sequence). The ends lost 4 bases at V and 4 bases at J; junction bases unmatched: 9. This CDR3 is 16 amino acids long.

As to this clone: A far larger clone is off by one base, so a read error is likely. Other nucleotide sequences from this sample produce the same CDR3. The J gene is TRBJ2-5, the V gene TRBV11-2; 9 bases fit TRBD1. CDR1 SGHAT and CDR2 FQNNGV come from the germline V gene. There are 14 residues in the CDR3. CDR3 residues: CASSFGTGSGTQYF. The CDR3, as DNA: TGCGCCAGCAGCTTTGGGACAGGGTCGGGGACTCAGTACTTC.

The chain uses TRBV5-6 and TRBJ2-5; weak D call: TRBD2 (5 bases). The germline gives CDR1 SGHDT, CDR2 YYEEEE. V was clipped by 4 bases and J by 5 bases, with 21 bases between them. CDR3 length equals 16 residues. CDR3 region: CASSLQEAAYEETQYF. DNA of the CDR3: TGTGCCAGCAGCCTACAAGAAGCGGCTTACGAGGAGACCCAGTACTTC.

This clone appeared a few times. The V call is TRBV28, the J call TRBJ2-2; 7 bases match TRBD1. The length of the CDR3 is 15 residues. Germline V lookup: CDR1 MDHEN, CDR2 SYDVKM. The junction had 8 bases not matched to a gene; V was cut back by 6 bases and J by 4 bases. CDR3 nucleotides: TGTGCCAGCAGCACGGGACAGACTGGCACCGGGGAGCTGTTTTTT. This codes for CASSTGQTGTGELFF.

This clone was detected ten times or more. The chain joins TRBV7-9 to TRBJ2-7; 8 nucleotides match TRBD2. The ends lost 8 bases at V and 5 bases at J; junction bases unmatched: 5. The germline V gene encodes CDR1 SEHNR and CDR2 FQNEAQ (reference sequence). The length of the CDR3 is 12 residues. The CDR3 spells CASVGLGDEQYF. The DNA of the CDR3 is TGTGCCAGCGTGGGACTAGGGGACGAGCAGTACTTC.

This clone was seen a handful of times. V is TRBV7-2 and J is TRBJ1-1; D not resolved. Trimming cost V 1 base and J 1 base, with 7 bases left between them. The CDR3 has 14 amino acids. Germline V CDR1 and CDR2: SGHTA, FQGNSA. The CDR3 loop is CASSLGPKNTEAFF. CDR3 bases: TGTGCCAGCAGCTTAGGTCCAAAGAACACTGAAGCTTTCTTT.

The J gene is TRBJ1-1, the V gene TRBV7-3; TRBD1 is a possible D gene (5 bases). Trimming left V 1 base short and J 3 bases short, with 12 bases between. Germline lookup yields CDR1 SGHTA and CDR2 FQGTGA. The CDR3 covers 15 residues. In nucleotides, the CDR3 is TGTGCCAGCAGCTTAAGGCCGCGGGGGGACACTGAAGCTTTCTTT. Translated, it gives CASSLRPRGDTEAFF. The complete variable domain, with remaining parts taken from reference TRBV7-3 and TRBJ1-1, reads GAGVSQTPSNKVTEKGKYVELRCDPISGHTALYWYRQSLGQGPEFLIYFQGTGAADDSGLPNDRFFAVRPEGSVSTLKIQRTERGDSAVYLCASSLRPRGDTEAFFGQGTRLTVV.